The 20 T cell receptor beta chains below were found in one sample sequenced in a study of blood T cell repertoires in COVID-19. The table came from immunoSEQ multiplex PCR; TCRdb's copy has only in-frame clones and leaves some out. The table records approximately 54,000 clones, 70% to 90% of them present only once. Sequenced input: peripheral blood. These receptor sequences come from a man at least 80 years old with active COVID-19.

The chain uses TRBV7-9 and TRBJ1-2; TRBD1 might be the D (5 bases). The V and J ends lost 4 bases and 5 bases respectively, with 23 bases between them. The CDR3 totals 17 residues. Germline V gives CDR1 SEHNR, CDR2 FQNEAQ (reference sequence). The CDR3, as DNA: TGTGCCAGCAGCTCCCTTTCCAGGTGGGGGAGGGGATATGGCTACACCTTC. It translates to CASSSLSRWGRGYGYTF.

Only a few counts were recorded for this clone. This chain links TRBV5-1 with TRBJ2-2; D is undetermined. Trimming cost V 4 bases and J 0 bases, with 13 bases left between them. The germline gives CDR1 SGHRS, CDR2 YFSETQ. There are 16 residues in the CDR3. The CDR3 nucleotides read TGCGCCAGCAGCCCCACTTTCTTGGCGAACACCGGGGAGCTGTTTTTT. It codes for CASSPTFLANTGELFF.

The J gene is TRBJ2-7, the V gene TRBV14, with D perhaps TRBD1 (5 bases). V was trimmed by 5 bases and J by 1 base, leaving 15 bases between them. CDR3 size: 15 residues. Germline V lookup: CDR1 SGHDN, CDR2 FVKESK. This CDR3 reads CASSVGRTPSYEQYF. The CDR3, as DNA: TGTGCCAGCAGCGTGGGGCGGACACCGTCCTACGAGCAGTACTTC.

V and J are TRBV19 and TRBJ2-3, with 8 bases fitting TRBD2. CDR1 LNHDA and CDR2 SQIVND come from the germline V gene (reference sequence). Trimming took 3 bases from V and 6 from J; bases not matched to a gene: 8. The CDR3 contains 15 residues. CDR3 sequence: CASSIQAGVGDTQYF. CDR3 nucleotides: TGTGCCAGTAGTATCCAAGCGGGAGTAGGGGATACGCAGTATTTT. The variable domain in full, with the rest retrieved from reference TRBV19 and TRBJ2-3, is DGGITQSPKYLFRKEGQNVTLSCEQNLNHDAMYWYRQDPGQGLRLIYYSQIVNDFQKGDIAEGYSVSREKKESFPLTVTSAQKNPTAFYLCASSIQAGVGDTQYFGPGTRLTVL.

V and J are TRBV5-4 and TRBJ1-2; D is unresolved. The CDR3 length is 13 residues. The ends were cut back, 4 bases at V and 3 bases at J, with 10 bases in the middle. From germline, CDR1 is SGHNT and CDR2 YYREEE (reference sequence). The CDR3 DNA sequence: TGTGCCAGCAGCCCCCGGGATGACTATGGCTACACCTTC. It translates to CASSPRDDYGYTF.

Only one count was recorded for this clone. The CDR3 coding sequence is TGTGCCACTAGGACAGGGCCGACGTCCAATGAGCAGTTCTTC. Its protein product is CATRTGPTSNEQFF. This chain uses TRBV19 with TRBJ2-1; 8 bases map to TRBD1. The length of the CDR3 is 14 residues. The V gene's germline CDR1 is LNHDA and CDR2 SQIVND (reference sequence). V lost 10 bases to trimming and J lost 6 bases; unmatched junction nucleotides: 11.

This clone was detected only once. V usage is TRBV7-2 and J usage is TRBJ1-4; 9 bases line up with TRBD1. The CDR3 runs to 14 residues. V shed 5 bases, J shed 6 bases, and the junction held 4 bases outside the gene matches. Germline CDR1 and CDR2: SGHTA and FQGNSA. The CDR3 is CASSPRTGDEKLFF. The CDR3 DNA is TGTGCCAGCAGCCCCAGGACAGGGGATGAAAAACTGTTTTTT.

The chain employs TRBV9 and TRBJ2-3; D perhaps matches TRBD1 (6 bases). Germline-derived CDR1 and CDR2 are SGDLS and YYNGEE. The CDR3 runs 17 residues. The ends were cut back, 0 bases at V and 11 bases at J, with 25 bases in the middle. The CDR3 region is CASSVDGGRDPGRKQYF. Here the CDR3 DNA reads TGTGCCAGCAGCGTAGATGGGGGCCGGGACCCGGGAAGGAAGCAGTATTTT.

This clone was detected once. This chain joins TRBV28 and TRBJ2-7; TRBD1 might be the D (6 bases). Germline loops: CDR1 MDHEN, CDR2 SYDVKM. Trimming took off 2 bases at V and 5 bases at J, with 16 bases between the two ends. This CDR3 has 15 amino acids. For the CDR3, the DNA is TGTGCCAGCAGTTTACCCCAACAGGGATACGACGAGCAGTACTTC. Residues: CASSLPQQGYDEQYF.

This chain connects TRBV7-2 to TRBJ2-1; D is perhaps TRBD1 (5 bases). Germline lookup yields CDR1 SGHTA and CDR2 FQGNSA. The V gene lost 2 bases and the J gene lost 5 bases, with 10 bases spanning the gap. This CDR3 has 14 residues. The CDR3 is CASSLSRAHNEQFF. CDR3 nucleotides: TGTGCCAGCAGCTTAAGCAGGGCACACAATGAGCAGTTCTTC.

The rearrangement uses TRBV30 and TRBJ1-2, with 7 nucleotides matching TRBD1. The germline V gene encodes CDR1 GTSNPN and CDR2 SVGIG (reference sequence). The CDR3 loop spans 12 amino acids. V lost 0 bases to trimming and J lost 6 bases; unmatched junction nucleotides: 1. CDR3 in amino acids: CAWSVDRDGYTF. The CDR3 DNA follows: TGTGCCTGGAGTGTAGACAGGGATGGCTACACCTTC. The complete variable domain, with remaining parts taken from reference TRBV30 and TRBJ1-2, reads SQTIHQWPATLVQPVGSPLSLECTVEGTSNPNLYWYRQAAGRGLQLLFYSVGIGQISSEVPQNLSASRPQDRQFILSSKKLLLSDSGFYLCAWSVDRDGYTFGSGTRLTVV.

Of note for this clone: The same CDR3 can be traced to other DNA sequences in this sample. The chain uses TRBV25-1 and TRBJ1-6; a possible D gene is TRBD1 (5 bases). Looked up from germline, CDR1 is MGHDK and CDR2 is SYGVNS. CDR3 length equals 15 residues. Trimming removed 6 bases from V and 5 bases from J, with 14 bases in between. The CDR3 nucleotides read TGTGCCAGCAGCGCCCAGGGCGGCAATAATTCACCCCTCCACTTT. This sequence encodes CASSAQGGNNSPLHF. The complete variable domain, with remaining parts taken from reference TRBV25-1 and TRBJ1-6, reads EADIYQTPRYLVIGTGKKITLECSQTMGHDKMYWYQQDPGMELHLIHYSYGVNSTEKGDLSSESTVSRIRTEHFPLTLESARPSHTSQYLCASSAQGGNNSPLHFGNGTRLTVT.

The chain employs TRBV7-9 and TRBJ2-5; D not resolved. This CDR3 has 11 residues. CDR1 is SEHNR and CDR2 is FQNEAQ in the germline V gene (reference sequence). Trimming took off 4 bases at V and 3 bases at J, with 3 bases between the two ends. In nucleotides, the CDR3 is TGTGCCAGCAGCTATAAAGAGACCCAGTACTTC. Its protein product is CASSYKETQYF.

The V call is TRBV11-3, the J call TRBJ2-7; TRBD1 is a possible D gene (6 bases). Trimming stripped 4 bases from V and 1 base from J, with 8 bases between. Germline CDR1 reads SGHNT; CDR2 reads YENEEA. This CDR3 has 13 amino acids. DNA of the CDR3: TGTGCCAGCAGCTCCGGACAGTCCTACGAGCAGTACTTC. Translating gives CASSSGQSYEQYF.

V and J are TRBV27 and TRBJ2-4, with 11 positions matching TRBD1. Per the germline V gene, CDR1 is MNHEY and CDR2 is SMNVEV (reference sequence). Trimming removed 3 bases from V and 9 bases from J; junction bases left unmatched: 4. This CDR3 is 14 amino acids long. In DNA, the CDR3 is TGTGCCAGCAGTTTCGGACAGGGGGCGAGCATTCAGTACTTC. Its protein is CASSFGQGASIQYF.

This chain connects TRBV28 to TRBJ1-1, with 9 positions matching TRBD1. CDR3 length: 14 residues. In germline, CDR1 is MDHEN, CDR2 SYDVKM. J gave up 2 bases and V 3 bases, and 1 base lay outside the gene matches. Here the CDR3 reads CASSLGQGNTEAFF. As DNA, the CDR3 is TGTGCCAGCAGTTTGGGACAGGGCAACACTGAAGCTTTCTTT.

This chain links TRBV18 with TRBJ2-7, with D maybe TRBD1 (6 bases). This CDR3 has 13 residues. The V end lost 8 bases, the J end lost 4 bases, and 15 bases lay between the germline ends. Per the germline V gene, CDR1 is KGHSH and CDR2 is LQKENI. As DNA, the CDR3 is TGTGCCAGCCGCCGGGACATGGAGTACGAGCAGTACTTC. As protein: CASRRDMEYEQYF. Complete variable domain (other parts from reference TRBV18 and TRBJ2-7): NAGVMQNPRHLVRRRGQEARLRCSPMKGHSHVYWYRQLPEEGLKFMVYLQKENIIDESGMPKERFSAEFPKEGPSILRIQQVVRGDSAAYFCASRRDMEYEQYFGPGTRLTVT.

The chain uses TRBV30 and TRBJ1-2; TRBD1 matches 7 bases. Germline V gene data show CDR1 as GTSNPN and CDR2 as SVGIG (reference sequence). With V trimmed by 4 bases and J by 2 bases, 1 base remained unmatched. The CDR3 is made up of 12 amino acids. In nucleotides, the CDR3 is TGTGCCTGGACGGGACAGAACTATGGCTACACCTTC. It is translated as CAWTGQNYGYTF.

This sequence joins TRBV7-6 and TRBJ2-1; TRBD1 is a possible D gene (6 bases). This CDR3 has 15 residues. V lost 5 bases, J lost 9 bases, and 20 bases lay in between. Germline V gives CDR1 SGHVS, CDR2 FNYEAQ. This CDR3 is CASSIRFGDNAEQFF. DNA of the CDR3: TGTGCCAGCAGCATCCGTTTTGGGGACAATGCTGAGCAGTTCTTC.

The rearrangement uses TRBV30 and TRBJ2-5; D not resolved. Trimming cost V 3 bases and J 4 bases, with 9 bases left between them. CDR3 length: 12 residues. In germline, CDR1 is GTSNPN, CDR2 SVGIG (reference sequence). Here the CDR3 DNA reads TGTGCCTGGAGGGGCTTACGAGAGACCCAGTACTTC. Its protein product is CAWRGLRETQYF.